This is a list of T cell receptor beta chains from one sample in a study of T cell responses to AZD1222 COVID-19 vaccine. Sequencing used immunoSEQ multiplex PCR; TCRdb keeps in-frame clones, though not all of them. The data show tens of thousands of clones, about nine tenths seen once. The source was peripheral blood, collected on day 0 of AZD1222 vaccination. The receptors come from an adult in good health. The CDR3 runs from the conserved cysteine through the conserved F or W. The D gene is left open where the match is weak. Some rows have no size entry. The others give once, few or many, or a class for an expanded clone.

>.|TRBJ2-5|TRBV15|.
TGTGCCACCAGCAGAGACCGGCAAGAGACCCAGTACTTC
CATSRDRQETQYF
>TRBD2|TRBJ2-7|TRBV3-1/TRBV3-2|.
TGTGCCAGCAGCCGTAGCGGGAGTTACTCCTACGAGCAGTACTTC
CASSRSGSYSYEQYF
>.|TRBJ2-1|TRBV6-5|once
TGTGCCAGCAGCCTCTCGGACGGAACATACAATGAGCAGTTCTTC
CASSLSDGTYNEQFF
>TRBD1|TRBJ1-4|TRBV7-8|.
TGTGCCAGCAGCCTCACGGGACAGGGGAATGAAAAACTGTTTTTT
CASSLTGQGNEKLFF
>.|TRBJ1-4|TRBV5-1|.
TGCGCCAGCAGCTTGCCCGGGACCGGTAATGAAAAACTGTTTTTT
CASSLPGTGNEKLFF
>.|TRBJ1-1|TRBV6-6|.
TGTGCCAGCAGTCTAGAGGGAACTGAAGCTTTCTTT
CASSLEGTEAFF
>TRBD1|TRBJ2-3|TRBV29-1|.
TGCAGCGGAACTCAGGGGGCGCAAAATACGCAGTATTTT
CSGTQGAQNTQYF
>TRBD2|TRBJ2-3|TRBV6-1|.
TGTGCCAGCAGTGAAACTAGCGGAGGAGGGACAGATACGCAGTATTTT
CASSETSGGGTDTQYF
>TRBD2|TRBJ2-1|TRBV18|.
TGTGCCAGCTCACCAGACGCGGGACTAGCGGGTCCGGCCGATGAGCAGTTCTTC
CASSPDAGLAGPADEQFF
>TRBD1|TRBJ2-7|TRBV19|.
TGTGCCAGTAACCCCCTAAAAGGGACAGCAAGCTCCTACGAGCAGTACTTC
CASNPLKGTASSYEQYF
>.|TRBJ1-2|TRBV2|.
TGTGCCAGCAGCCCCGGGGCAGGATATGGCTACACCTTC
CASSPGAGYGYTF
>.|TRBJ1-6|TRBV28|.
TGTGCCAGCAGTTTCGCCGGGGGTAATAATTCACCCCTCCACTTT
CASSFAGGNNSPLHF
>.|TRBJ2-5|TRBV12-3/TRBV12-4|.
TGTGCCAGCAGACCGGACCCCCTGGAGACCCAGTACTTC
CASRPDPLETQYF